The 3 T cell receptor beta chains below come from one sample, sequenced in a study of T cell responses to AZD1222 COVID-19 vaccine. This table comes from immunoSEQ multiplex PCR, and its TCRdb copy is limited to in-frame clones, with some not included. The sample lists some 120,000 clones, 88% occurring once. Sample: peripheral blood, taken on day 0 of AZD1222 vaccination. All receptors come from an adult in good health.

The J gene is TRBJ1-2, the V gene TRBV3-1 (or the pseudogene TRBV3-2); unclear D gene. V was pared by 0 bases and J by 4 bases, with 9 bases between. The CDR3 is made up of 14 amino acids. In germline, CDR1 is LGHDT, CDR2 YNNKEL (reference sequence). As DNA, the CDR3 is TGTGCCAGCAGCCAAGAATCACGGTTCTATGGCTACACCTTC. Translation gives CASSQESRFYGYTF.

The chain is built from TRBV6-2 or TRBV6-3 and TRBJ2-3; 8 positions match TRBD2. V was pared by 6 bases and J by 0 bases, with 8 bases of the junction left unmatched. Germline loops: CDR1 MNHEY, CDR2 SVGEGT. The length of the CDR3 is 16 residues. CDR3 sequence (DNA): TGTGCCAGCAGCCCCGCGGGGGGACCTAGCACAGATACGCAGTATTTT. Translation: CASSPAGGPSTDTQYF.

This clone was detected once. The CDR3 protein is CASSPLDGQPQHF. CDR3 coding DNA: TGTGCCAGCAGCCCGCTCGACGGGCAGCCCCAGCATTTT. The V gene is TRBV6-2 or TRBV6-3, the J gene TRBJ1-5; the D is unclear. Trimming cost V 6 bases and J 7 bases, with 13 bases left between them. The CDR3 spans 13 residues. Germline lookup yields CDR1 MNHEY and CDR2 SVGEGT.